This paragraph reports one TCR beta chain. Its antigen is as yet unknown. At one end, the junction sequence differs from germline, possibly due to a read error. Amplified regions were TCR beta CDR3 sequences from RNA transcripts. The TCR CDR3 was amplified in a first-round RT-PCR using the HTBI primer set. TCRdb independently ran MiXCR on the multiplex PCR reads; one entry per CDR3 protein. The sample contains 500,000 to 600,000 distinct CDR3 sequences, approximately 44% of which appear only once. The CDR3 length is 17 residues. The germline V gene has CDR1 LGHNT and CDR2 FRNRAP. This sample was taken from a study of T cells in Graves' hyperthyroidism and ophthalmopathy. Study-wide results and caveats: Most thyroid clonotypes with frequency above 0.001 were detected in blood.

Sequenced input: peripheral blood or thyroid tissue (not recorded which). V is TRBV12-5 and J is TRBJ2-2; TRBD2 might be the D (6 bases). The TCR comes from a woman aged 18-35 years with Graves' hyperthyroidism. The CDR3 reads CASGLDAGLLRAGELLF. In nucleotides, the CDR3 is TGTGCTAGTGGTTTGGACGCGGGACTCCTAAGGGCCGGGGAGCTGCTTTTT. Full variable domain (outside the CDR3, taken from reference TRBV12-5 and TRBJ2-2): DARVTQTPRHKVTEMGQEVTMRCQPILGHNTVFWYRQTMMQGLELLAYFRNRAPLDDSGMPKDRFSAEMPDATLATLKIQPSEPRDSAVYFCASGLDAGLLRAGELLFGEGSRLTVL.